The clone carrying this T cell receptor (beta chain) was seen a few times. Its antigen is undetermined. Every bit of the isolated RNA underwent reverse transcription, so sequencing read expressed TCRB transcripts. Clones were read by immunoSEQ multiplex PCR, and TCRdb kept only the in-frame ones, dropping some. The table shows under 300,000 clones, with roughly 14% occurring only once. This sample is drawn from a study of beta chain features in type 1 diabetes. Study-level results: It was among patients, rather than healthy donors, that naive, central memory and Treg TCRB repertoires appeared more similar. The study found fewer insertions and more deletions at VDJ junctions in type 1 diabetes patients. PCR might show a preference for shorter templates, equally across patients and controls. There was a moderate but significant shortening of TCRB CDR3s in all four CD4+ subsets of Type 1 diabetes patients.

With V trimmed by 5 bases and J by 7 bases, 10 bases remained unmatched. The CDR3 covers 14 residues. Germline-derived CDR1 and CDR2 are SEHNR and FQNEAQ (reference sequence). The sequenced material came from naive CD4+ T cells from blood. The clonotype originates from a man aged 25 to 40 with type 1 diabetes. The chain has TRBV7-9 and TRBJ1-2; 7 bases map to TRBD1. CDR3 sequence reads: CASSGRDRMRGYTF. CDR3 DNA: TGTGCCAGCAGCGGAAGGGACAGAATGCGTGGCTACACCTTC.